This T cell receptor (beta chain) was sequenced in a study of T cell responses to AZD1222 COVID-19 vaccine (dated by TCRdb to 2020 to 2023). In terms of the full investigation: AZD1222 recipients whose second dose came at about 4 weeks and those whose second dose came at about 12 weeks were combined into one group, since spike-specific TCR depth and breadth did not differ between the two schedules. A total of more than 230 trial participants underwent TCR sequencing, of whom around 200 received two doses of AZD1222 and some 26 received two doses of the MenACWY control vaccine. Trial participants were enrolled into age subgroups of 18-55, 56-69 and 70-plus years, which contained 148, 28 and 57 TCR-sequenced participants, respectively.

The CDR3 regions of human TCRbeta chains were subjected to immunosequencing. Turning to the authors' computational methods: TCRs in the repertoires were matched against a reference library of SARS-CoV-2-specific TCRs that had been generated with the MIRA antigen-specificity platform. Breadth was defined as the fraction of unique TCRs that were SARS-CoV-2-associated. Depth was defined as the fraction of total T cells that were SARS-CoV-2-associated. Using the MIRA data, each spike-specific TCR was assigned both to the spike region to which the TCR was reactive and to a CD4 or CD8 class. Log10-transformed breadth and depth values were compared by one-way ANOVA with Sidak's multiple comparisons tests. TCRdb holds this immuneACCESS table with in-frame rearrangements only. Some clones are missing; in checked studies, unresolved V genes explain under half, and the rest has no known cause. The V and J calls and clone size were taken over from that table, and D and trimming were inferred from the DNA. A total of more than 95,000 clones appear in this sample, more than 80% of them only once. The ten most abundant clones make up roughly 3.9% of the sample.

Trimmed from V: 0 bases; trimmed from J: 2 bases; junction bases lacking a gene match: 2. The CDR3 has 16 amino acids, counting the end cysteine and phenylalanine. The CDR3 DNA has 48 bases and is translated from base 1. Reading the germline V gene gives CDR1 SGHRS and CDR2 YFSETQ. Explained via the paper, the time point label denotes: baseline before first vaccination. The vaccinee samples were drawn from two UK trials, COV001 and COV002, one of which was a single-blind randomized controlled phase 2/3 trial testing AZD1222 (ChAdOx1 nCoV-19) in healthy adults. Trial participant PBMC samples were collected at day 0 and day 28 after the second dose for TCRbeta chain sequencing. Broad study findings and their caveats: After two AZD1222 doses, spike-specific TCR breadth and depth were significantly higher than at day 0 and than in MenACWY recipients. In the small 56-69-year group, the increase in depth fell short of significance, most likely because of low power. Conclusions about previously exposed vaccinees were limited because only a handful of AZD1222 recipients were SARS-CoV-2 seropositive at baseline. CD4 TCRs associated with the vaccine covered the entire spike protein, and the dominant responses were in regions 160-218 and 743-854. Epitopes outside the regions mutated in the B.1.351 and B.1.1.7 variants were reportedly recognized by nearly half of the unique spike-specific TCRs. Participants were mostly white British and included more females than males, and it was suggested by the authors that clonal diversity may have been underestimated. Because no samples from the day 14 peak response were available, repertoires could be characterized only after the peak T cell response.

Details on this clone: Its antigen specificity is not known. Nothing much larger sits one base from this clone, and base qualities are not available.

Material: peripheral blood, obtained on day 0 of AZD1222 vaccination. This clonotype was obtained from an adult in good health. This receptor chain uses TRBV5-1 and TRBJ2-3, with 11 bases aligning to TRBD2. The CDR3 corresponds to CASSLASGRTTDTQYF. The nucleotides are TGCGCCAGCAGCTTGGCTAGCGGGAGGACCACAGATACGCAGTATTTT.